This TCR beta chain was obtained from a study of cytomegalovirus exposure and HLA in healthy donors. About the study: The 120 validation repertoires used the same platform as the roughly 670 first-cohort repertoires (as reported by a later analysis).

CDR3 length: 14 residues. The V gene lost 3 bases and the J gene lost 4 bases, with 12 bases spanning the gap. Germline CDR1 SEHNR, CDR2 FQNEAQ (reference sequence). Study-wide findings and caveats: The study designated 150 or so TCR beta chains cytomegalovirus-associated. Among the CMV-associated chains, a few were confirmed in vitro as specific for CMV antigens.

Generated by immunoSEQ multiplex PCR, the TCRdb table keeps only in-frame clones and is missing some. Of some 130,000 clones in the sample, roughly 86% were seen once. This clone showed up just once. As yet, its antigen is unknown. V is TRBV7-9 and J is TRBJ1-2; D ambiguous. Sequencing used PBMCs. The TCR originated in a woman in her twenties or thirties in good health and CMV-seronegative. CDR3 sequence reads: CASSFEQSTYGYTF. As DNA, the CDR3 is TGTGCCAGCAGCTTCGAACAGAGCACCTATGGCTACACCTTC.